This is a list of T cell receptor beta chains from one sample in a study of T-cell reconstitution after alpha-beta-depleted transplantation in children. TCRdb re-called the PCR reads through MiXCR, storing one row per CDR3 protein. The table has some 390,000 distinct CDR3 sequences, roughly 20% seen once. The sequencing used PBMCs from the stem cell graft donor, collected from the stem cell graft. All receptors derive from a human donor who donated a stem cell graft to a child with acute myeloid leukemia. CDR3s include the opening cysteine and the closing phenylalanine or tryptophan. The D gene is left open where the match is weak. Only part of the rows carry a size: once, few, many, or a class if the clone is expanded.

j_call d_call clone_size v_call cdr3_aa cdr3_nt
TRBJ1-5 NA many TRBV15 CATSNRGNQPQHF TGTGCCACCAGCAACAGGGGCAATCAGCCCCAGCATTTT
TRBJ2-3 NA few TRBV12-3/TRBV12-4 CASSLILLSSTDTQYF TGTGCCAGCAGTTTAATCTTGTTATCTAGCACAGATACGCAGTATTTT
TRBJ2-1 NA many TRBV24-1 CATSDFQATGRGGNEQFF TGTGCCACCAGTGATTTTCAGGCGACGGGCCGAGGGGGAAATGAGCAGTTCTTC
TRBJ2-1 NA NA TRBV7-9 CASSAGGSVNEQFF TGTGCCAGCAGCGCCGGGGGTTCCGTCAATGAGCAGTTCTTC
TRBJ2-3 TRBD2 few TRBV24-1 CATSGGLASPTDTQYF TGTGCCACCAGCGGGGGACTAGCGAGTCCCACAGATACGCAGTATTTT
TRBJ1-2 NA NA TRBV15 CATSPGYNYGYTF TGTGCCACCAGCCCAGGGTATAACTATGGCTACACCTTC
TRBJ2-1 TRBD2 few TRBV28 CASSRRREGYNEQFF TGTGCCAGCAGCCGACGGCGGGAGGGCTACAATGAGCAGTTCTTC
TRBJ2-3 TRBD2 many TRBV10-2 CASTPTSGSIDTQYF TGCGCCAGCACTCCGACTAGCGGGAGCATAGATACGCAGTATTTT
TRBJ1-1 NA NA TRBV4-2 CASSQGGNEAFF TGTGCCAGCAGCCAAGGGGGAAATGAAGCTTTCTTT
TRBJ2-5 TRBD1 NA TRBV2 CASSERTGGSLETQYF TGTGCCAGCAGTGAACGGACAGGGGGCTCTTTAGAGACCCAGTACTTC
TRBJ2-1 TRBD2 NA TRBV27 CASSLASGRLNEQFF TGTGCCAGCAGTTTGGCTAGCGGGAGGCTGAATGAGCAGTTCTTC
TRBJ2-1 NA many TRBV29-1 CSGTGTQRYEQFF TGCAGCGGAACCGGGACCCAACGCTATGAGCAGTTCTTC
TRBJ2-3 TRBD2 NA TRBV7-2 CASTLTGGGLAEDTQYF TGTGCCAGCACCCTTACGGGGGGGGGACTAGCGGAAGATACGCAGTATTTT
TRBJ1-1 NA NA TRBV7-9 CASISREDGEAFF TGTGCCAGCATCTCCAGGGAGGATGGTGAAGCTTTCTTT
TRBJ2-7 TRBD1 many TRBV12-3/TRBV12-4 CASSYDRGSYEQYF TGTGCCAGCAGTTACGACAGGGGCTCCTACGAGCAGTACTTC
TRBJ2-3 NA NA TRBV9 CASSVASLGVTDTQYF TGTGCCAGCAGCGTAGCAAGCCTGGGGGTTACAGATACGCAGTATTTT
TRBJ2-1 TRBD2 many TRBV12-3/TRBV12-4 CASSLGASGRAEDRYNEQFF TGTGCCAGCAGTTTAGGGGCTAGCGGGAGGGCCGAGGATCGATACAATGAGCAGTTCTTC
TRBJ2-1 TRBD2 NA TRBV24-1 CATSVSGRGYEQFF TGTGCCACCAGTGTAAGCGGGAGAGGGTATGAGCAGTTCTTC
TRBJ2-5 TRBD1 many TRBV11-2 CASSLVSLRGQETQYF TGTGCCAGCAGCTTAGTTTCCCTCAGGGGGCAAGAGACCCAGTACTTC
TRBJ2-7 NA many TRBV29-1 CSVEDYPSYEQYF TGCAGCGTTGAAGATTACCCCTCCTACGAGCAGTACTTC
TRBJ2-7 TRBD2 many TRBV20-1 CSAPGLAGGDEQYF TGCAGTGCTCCCGGACTAGCGGGAGGCGACGAGCAGTACTTC
TRBJ2-1 NA few TRBV28 CASSLSRGPYNEQFF TGTGCCAGCAGTTTATCCCGGGGACCCTACAATGAGCAGTTCTTC
TRBJ2-7 NA once TRBV27 CASSYGAPYEQYF TGTGCCAGCAGTTACGGGGCCCCCTACGAGCAGTACTTC
TRBJ1-4 TRBD1 NA TRBV12-3/TRBV12-4 CASSDRVEKLFF TGTGCCAGCAGTGACAGGGTCGAAAAACTGTTTTTT
TRBJ1-1 NA many TRBV29-1 CSVVYQGWAEAFF TGCAGCGTTGTGTATCAGGGGTGGGCTGAAGCTTTCTTT
TRBJ2-7 NA NA TRBV28 CASSSFGEQYF TGTGCCAGCAGTTCCTTTGGCGAGCAGTACTTC
TRBJ2-7 NA NA TRBV15 CATSRDRGIGAEQYF TGTGCCACCAGCAGAGATCGGGGTATTGGAGCCGAGCAGTACTTC
TRBJ2-5 TRBD1 NA TRBV28 CASRGTGPHQETQYF TGTGCCAGCAGGGGGACAGGGCCACACCAAGAGACCCAGTACTTC
TRBJ2-1 NA few TRBV20-1 CSARDWRDSYNEQFF TGCAGTGCTAGAGATTGGCGGGACTCCTACAATGAGCAGTTCTTC
TRBJ2-7 TRBD2 few TRBV9 CASSVDGGSRYEQYF TGTGCCAGCAGCGTAGATGGCGGGAGTAGATACGAGCAGTACTTC
TRBJ1-4 NA many TRBV12-3/TRBV12-4 CASTGVNEKLFF TGTGCCAGCACTGGGGTAAATGAAAAACTGTTTTTT
TRBJ2-7 NA many TRBV29-1 CSVRDGSYEQYF TGCAGCGTTCGGGACGGCTCCTACGAGCAGTACTTC
TRBJ2-7 NA few TRBV20-1 CSVGAAYEQYF TGCAGTGTAGGAGCGGCCTACGAGCAGTACTTC
TRBJ1-5 TRBD1 NA TRBV2 CASSEQGGNQPQHF TGTGCCAGCAGCGAACAGGGGGGCAATCAGCCCCAGCATTTT
TRBJ2-1 TRBD2 few TRBV7-8 CASSNHRTSGTYNEQFF TGTGCCAGCAGCAACCACCGGACTAGCGGGACCTACAATGAGCAGTTCTTC
TRBJ2-1 NA NA TRBV15 CATSRDFTGENEQFF TGTGCCACCAGCAGAGATTTCACAGGAGAAAATGAGCAGTTCTTC
TRBJ2-1 NA few TRBV12-3/TRBV12-4 CASTGTSNAYNEQFF TGTGCCAGCACCGGGACTTCGAACGCCTACAATGAGCAGTTCTTC
TRBJ2-6 NA NA TRBV28 CASSFGRVGANVLTF TGTGCCAGCAGTTTTGGACGGGTCGGGGCCAACGTCCTGACTTTC
TRBJ2-5 TRBD2 few TRBV6-1 CASSNGLARRLGETQYF TGTGCCAGCAGTAATGGACTAGCGAGAAGGTTAGGAGAGACCCAGTACTTC
TRBJ2-7 NA NA TRBV6-4 CASSPGQFSEQYF TGTGCCAGCAGCCCCGGACAATTTTCCGAGCAGTACTTC
TRBJ2-3 NA many TRBV25-1 CASSADWGAQYF TGTGCCAGCAGTGCTGATTGGGGTGCGCAGTATTTT
TRBJ2-6 TRBD1 many TRBV5-6 CASSLWDRPSSGANVLTF TGTGCCAGCAGCTTGTGGGACAGGCCGAGCTCTGGGGCCAACGTCCTGACTTTC
TRBJ2-3 NA many TRBV20-1 CSTQRPTDTQYF TGCAGCACCCAGCGACCCACAGATACGCAGTATTTT
TRBJ2-4 TRBD2 few TRBV24-1 CATEAGEGNIQYF TGTGCCACCGAGGCGGGAGAGGGAAACATTCAGTACTTC
TRBJ2-7 NA NA TRBV19 CASGPTGLHYEQYF TGTGCCAGCGGACCTACGGGGCTCCACTACGAGCAGTACTTC
TRBJ2-7 NA NA TRBV29-1 CSVSRVAEATYEQYF TGCAGCGTCTCCCGAGTAGCGGAGGCGACCTACGAGCAGTACTTC
TRBJ2-3 TRBD2 few TRBV12-3/TRBV12-4 CASRRLAQRTDTQYF TGTGCCAGCAGACGACTAGCGCAAAGAACAGATACGCAGTATTTT
TRBJ2-2 TRBD1 few TRBV6-1 CASSRGQGGNTGELFF TGTGCCAGCAGTCGAGGACAGGGGGGGAACACCGGGGAGCTGTTTTTT
TRBJ2-5 NA NA TRBV20-1 CSARDKETQYF TGCAGTGCTAGAGATAAAGAGACCCAGTACTTC
TRBJ2-3 TRBD2 few TRBV5-6 CASTTGGAPDPDTQYF TGTGCCAGCACCACCGGGGGGGCCCCTGATCCCGATACGCAGTATTTT
TRBJ2-1 TRBD1 NA TRBV20-1 CSARGGGPKTEQFF TGCAGTGCTAGAGGAGGGGGCCCGAAAACTGAGCAGTTCTTC
TRBJ2-1 TRBD1 many TRBV29-1 CSSEGDRAVGEQFF TGCAGCTCCGAGGGGGACAGGGCGGTAGGTGAGCAGTTCTTC
TRBJ2-7 TRBD2 few TRBV7-9 CASSSSTSGSDPLEQYF TGTGCCAGCAGCTCGTCTACTAGCGGGAGTGACCCCCTCGAGCAGTACTTC
TRBJ2-7 NA NA TRBV12-3/TRBV12-4 CASTTTGFAGSPYF TGTGCCAGCACTACCACGGGGTTTGCGGGCTCACCGTACTTC
TRBJ2-1 NA NA TRBV20-1 CSARYLATYNEQFF TGCAGTGCTAGATACCTAGCGACTTACAATGAGCAGTTCTTC
TRBJ2-2 TRBD2 NA TRBV2 CASSELAGRRTGELFF TGTGCCAGCAGTGAACTAGCGGGACGTCGGACCGGGGAGCTGTTTTTT
TRBJ2-1 TRBD2 few TRBV6-1 CASTTAGVGNEQFF TGTGCCAGCACCACAGCGGGAGTAGGGAATGAGCAGTTCTTC
TRBJ2-3 TRBD2 NA TRBV4-1 CASSQGWASGSPDTQYF TGCGCCAGCAGCCAAGGATGGGCTAGCGGGAGTCCGGATACGCAGTATTTT
TRBJ2-3 NA NA TRBV12-3/TRBV12-4 CASRRQWGTQYF TGTGCCAGCAGACGACAGTGGGGTACGCAGTATTTT